These T cell receptor beta chains were read from a single sample in a study of CD8 T cells in Susac syndrome. TCRdb called the immunoSEQ multiplex PCR reads again in MiXCR, with one record for every CDR3 protein. This sample has approximately 180,000 distinct CDR3 sequences; approximately 94% occur once, and the top ten carry 0.093%. Sequenced input: CD4+ T cells from PBMCs. Receptors originate from a human donor with multiple sclerosis. CDR3s include the opening cysteine and the closing phenylalanine or tryptophan. Each record gives: clone size, D gene, V gene, J gene, CDR3 protein, CDR3 DNA. The D gene is left open where the match is weak. Clone size is stated in some rows and not others, as once, few, many or a class when expanded.

clone size: NA
D gene: NA
V gene: TRBV10-2
J gene: TRBJ1-1
CDR3 protein: CASREGLNTEAFF
CDR3 DNA: TGCGCCAGCAGGGAGGGACTAAACACTGAAGCTTTCTTT

clone size: NA
D gene: NA
V gene: TRBV30
J gene: TRBJ1-5
CDR3 protein: CAWSLGPKFGGNQPQHF
CDR3 DNA: TGTGCCTGGAGCCTAGGCCCGAAATTCGGGGGCAATCAGCCCCAGCATTTT

clone size: NA
D gene: TRBD1
V gene: TRBV12-3/TRBV12-4
J gene: TRBJ2-7
CDR3 protein: CASRGQGSAYEQYF
CDR3 DNA: TGTGCCAGCAGAGGACAGGGGTCGGCCTACGAGCAGTACTTC

clone size: NA
D gene: TRBD1
V gene: TRBV20-1
J gene: TRBJ1-1
CDR3 protein: CSARDPGTGGTEAFF
CDR3 DNA: TGCAGTGCTAGAGATCCCGGGACAGGGGGTACTGAAGCTTTCTTT

clone size: NA
D gene: NA
V gene: TRBV12-5
J gene: TRBJ2-5
CDR3 protein: CASGLSGRGAQYF
CDR3 DNA: TGTGCTAGTGGTTTGTCGGGGCGCGGGGCCCAGTACTTC

clone size: NA
D gene: TRBD1
V gene: TRBV20-1
J gene: TRBJ2-1
CDR3 protein: CSARGQGAYNEQFF
CDR3 DNA: TGCAGTGCTAGAGGGCAGGGGGCCTACAATGAGCAGTTCTTC

clone size: NA
D gene: NA
V gene: TRBV4-3
J gene: TRBJ1-2
CDR3 protein: CASSQEQAAYGYTF
CDR3 DNA: TGCGCCAGCAGCCAAGAGCAGGCAGCCTATGGCTACACCTTC

clone size: NA
D gene: NA
V gene: TRBV30
J gene: TRBJ1-1
CDR3 protein: CAWRPWATEAFF
CDR3 DNA: TGTGCCTGGAGACCGTGGGCCACTGAAGCTTTCTTT

clone size: NA
D gene: NA
V gene: TRBV5-6
J gene: TRBJ2-6
CDR3 protein: CASSLASPGANVLTF
CDR3 DNA: TGTGCCAGCAGCTTGGCCAGCCCTGGGGCCAACGTCCTGACTTTC

clone size: once
D gene: TRBD1
V gene: TRBV5-4
J gene: TRBJ2-6
CDR3 protein: CASSWQGAPASGANVLTF
CDR3 DNA: TGTGCCAGCAGCTGGCAGGGGGCGCCGGCCTCTGGGGCCAACGTCCTGACTTTC

clone size: NA
D gene: NA
V gene: TRBV9
J gene: TRBJ1-5
CDR3 protein: CASSVSASVNQPQHF
CDR3 DNA: TGTGCCAGCAGCGTATCAGCTTCCGTAAATCAGCCCCAGCATTTT

clone size: NA
D gene: TRBD1
V gene: TRBV30
J gene: TRBJ1-2
CDR3 protein: CAWDDRVDGYTF
CDR3 DNA: TGTGCCTGGGACGACAGGGTTGATGGCTACACCTTC

clone size: NA
D gene: TRBD2
V gene: TRBV12-3/TRBV12-4
J gene: TRBJ2-3
CDR3 protein: CASSVTSPTDTQYF
CDR3 DNA: TGTGCCAGCAGTGTGACTAGCCCCACAGATACGCAGTATTTT

clone size: NA
D gene: NA
V gene: TRBV3-1
J gene: TRBJ2-1
CDR3 protein: CASSQDSGGPYNEQFF
CDR3 DNA: TGTGCCAGCAGCCAAGATTCCGGGGGCCCCTACAATGAGCAGTTCTTC

clone size: NA
D gene: NA
V gene: TRBV15
J gene: TRBJ1-2
CDR3 protein: CATSQGGGYGYTF
CDR3 DNA: TGTGCCACCAGCCAGGGAGGAGGCTATGGCTACACCTTC

clone size: NA
D gene: NA
V gene: TRBV20-1
J gene: TRBJ2-1
CDR3 protein: CSARDFRGAVIDEQFF
CDR3 DNA: TGCAGTGCTAGAGATTTCCGGGGGGCCGTTATCGATGAGCAGTTCTTC

clone size: NA
D gene: NA
V gene: TRBV5-1
J gene: TRBJ2-2
CDR3 protein: CASRWDALELFF
CDR3 DNA: TGCGCCAGCAGATGGGACGCCTTGGAGCTGTTTTTT

clone size: NA
D gene: NA
V gene: TRBV20-1
J gene: TRBJ2-1
CDR3 protein: CSARVPTDSNEQFF
CDR3 DNA: TGCAGTGCTAGAGTCCCGACAGATTCCAATGAGCAGTTCTTC

clone size: once
D gene: NA
V gene: TRBV18
J gene: TRBJ2-4
CDR3 protein: CASSPRERLGNIQYF
CDR3 DNA: TGTGCCAGCTCCCCCAGGGAAAGGTTGGGGAACATTCAGTACTTC

clone size: NA
D gene: NA
V gene: TRBV11-2
J gene: TRBJ1-1
CDR3 protein: CASSPEVSGSTEAFF
CDR3 DNA: TGTGCCAGCAGCCCAGAGGTTTCTGGGAGTACTGAAGCTTTCTTT

clone size: NA
D gene: TRBD1
V gene: TRBV12-3/TRBV12-4
J gene: TRBJ2-5
CDR3 protein: CASSGQGWETQYF
CDR3 DNA: TGTGCCAGCAGCGGACAGGGTTGGGAGACCCAGTACTTC

clone size: NA
D gene: TRBD1
V gene: TRBV29-1
J gene: TRBJ2-7
CDR3 protein: CSVGTGGYEQYF
CDR3 DNA: TGCAGCGTTGGGACAGGGGGCTACGAGCAGTACTTC